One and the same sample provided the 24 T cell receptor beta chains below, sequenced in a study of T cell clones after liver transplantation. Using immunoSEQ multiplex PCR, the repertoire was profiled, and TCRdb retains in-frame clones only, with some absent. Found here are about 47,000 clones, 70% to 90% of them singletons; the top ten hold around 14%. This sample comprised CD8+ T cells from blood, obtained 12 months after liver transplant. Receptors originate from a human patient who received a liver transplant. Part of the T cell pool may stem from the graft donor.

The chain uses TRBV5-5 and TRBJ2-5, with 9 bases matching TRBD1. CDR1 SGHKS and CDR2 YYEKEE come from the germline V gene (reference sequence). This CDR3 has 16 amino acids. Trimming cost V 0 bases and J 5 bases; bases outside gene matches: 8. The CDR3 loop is CASSLGTGALWETQYF. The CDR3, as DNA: TGTGCCAGCAGCTTGGGGACAGGGGCTCTATGGGAGACCCAGTACTTC.

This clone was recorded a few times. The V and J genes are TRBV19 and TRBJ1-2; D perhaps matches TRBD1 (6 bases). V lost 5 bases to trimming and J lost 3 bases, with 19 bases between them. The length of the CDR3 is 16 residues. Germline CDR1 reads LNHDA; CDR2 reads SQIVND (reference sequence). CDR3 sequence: CASSRFAAGEDYGYTF. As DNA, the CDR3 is TGTGCCAGTAGTCGTTTCGCGGCAGGGGAGGACTATGGCTACACCTTC.

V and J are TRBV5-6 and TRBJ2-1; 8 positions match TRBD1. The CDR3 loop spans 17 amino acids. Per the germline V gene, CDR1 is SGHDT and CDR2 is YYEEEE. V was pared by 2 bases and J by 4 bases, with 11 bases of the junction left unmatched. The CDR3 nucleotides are TGTGCCAGCAGCTTCACACCGGGACAGGTAAATTACAATGAGCAGTTCTTC. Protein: CASSFTPGQVNYNEQFF.

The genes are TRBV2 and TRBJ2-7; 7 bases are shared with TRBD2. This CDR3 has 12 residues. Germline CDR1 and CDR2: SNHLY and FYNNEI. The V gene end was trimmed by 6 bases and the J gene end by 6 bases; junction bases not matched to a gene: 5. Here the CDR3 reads CASRGGDAEQYF. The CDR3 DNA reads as TGTGCCAGCAGGGGGGGGGACGCCGAGCAGTACTTC.

CDR3 in amino acids: CASSDLTDSYEQYF. The DNA of the CDR3 is TGTGCCAGCAGTGACCTGACAGACTCCTACGAGCAGTACTTC. This rearrangement joins TRBV6-1 to TRBJ2-7, with D tentatively TRBD1 (5 bases). The CDR3 consists of 14 residues. Trimming pared 3 bases from V and 0 bases from J, leaving 9 bases between. The germline V gene has CDR1 MNHNS and CDR2 SASEGT.

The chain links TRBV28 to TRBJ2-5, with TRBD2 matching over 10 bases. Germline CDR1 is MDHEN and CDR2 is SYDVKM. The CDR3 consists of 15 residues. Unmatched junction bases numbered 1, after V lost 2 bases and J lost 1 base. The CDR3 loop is CASSLRTSGQETQYF. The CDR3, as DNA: TGTGCCAGCAGTTTAAGGACTAGCGGCCAAGAGACCCAGTACTTC.

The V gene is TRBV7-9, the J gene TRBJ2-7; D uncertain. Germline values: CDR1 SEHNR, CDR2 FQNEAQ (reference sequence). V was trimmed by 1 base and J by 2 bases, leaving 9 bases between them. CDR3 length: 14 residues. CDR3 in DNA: TGTGCCAGCAGCTTAGAGTCGCGCCCCTACGAGCAGTACTTC. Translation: CASSLESRPYEQYF.

Here the CDR3 reads CASSREPGLASNEQFF. CDR3 coding DNA: TGCGCCAGCAGCCGGGAGCCGGGACTAGCATCCAATGAGCAGTTCTTC. This chain joins TRBV4-1 and TRBJ2-1, with 9 bases aligning to TRBD2. This CDR3 spans 16 amino acids. V lost 4 bases to trimming and J lost 6 bases; unmatched junction nucleotides: 10. Per the germline V gene, CDR1 is MGHRA and CDR2 is YSYEKL.

In DNA, the CDR3 is TGTGCCAGCACTATACAGGCCCCCGGTGCCGGTGGCTACACCTTC. Translation gives CASTIQAPGAGGYTF. The V gene is TRBV6-1, the J gene TRBJ1-2, with D possibly matching TRBD1 (5 bases). Germline lookup yields CDR1 MNHNS and CDR2 SASEGT. CDR3 length: 15 amino acids. Trimming shortened V by 7 bases and J by 7 bases, and 22 bases separated the two germline ends.

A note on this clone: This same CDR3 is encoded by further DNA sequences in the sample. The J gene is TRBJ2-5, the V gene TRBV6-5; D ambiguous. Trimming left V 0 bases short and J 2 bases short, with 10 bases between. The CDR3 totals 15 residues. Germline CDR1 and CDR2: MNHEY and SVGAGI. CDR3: CASSYSASGQETQYF. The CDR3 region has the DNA TGTGCCAGCAGTTACTCGGCTAGTGGGCAAGAGACCCAGTACTTC.

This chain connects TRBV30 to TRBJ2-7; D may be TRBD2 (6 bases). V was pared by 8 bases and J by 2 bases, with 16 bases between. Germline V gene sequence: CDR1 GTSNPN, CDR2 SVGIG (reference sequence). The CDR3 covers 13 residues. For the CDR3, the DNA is TGTGCCCTCTCCGGGGGAATTACCTACGAGCAGTACTTC. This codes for CALSGGITYEQYF.

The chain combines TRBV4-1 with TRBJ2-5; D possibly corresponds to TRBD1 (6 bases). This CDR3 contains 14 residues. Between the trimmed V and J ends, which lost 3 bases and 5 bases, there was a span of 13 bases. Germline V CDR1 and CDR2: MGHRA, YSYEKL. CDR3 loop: CASSHRAGAETQYF. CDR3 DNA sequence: TGCGCCAGCAGCCATCGGGCAGGGGCCGAGACCCAGTACTTC.

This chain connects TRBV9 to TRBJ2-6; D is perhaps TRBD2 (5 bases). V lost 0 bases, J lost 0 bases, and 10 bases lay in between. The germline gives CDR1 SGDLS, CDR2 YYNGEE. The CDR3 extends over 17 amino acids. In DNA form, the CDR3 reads TGTGCCAGCAGCGTAGCAGCAGCGGACTCTGGGGCCAACGTCCTGACTTTC. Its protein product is CASSVAAADSGANVLTF.

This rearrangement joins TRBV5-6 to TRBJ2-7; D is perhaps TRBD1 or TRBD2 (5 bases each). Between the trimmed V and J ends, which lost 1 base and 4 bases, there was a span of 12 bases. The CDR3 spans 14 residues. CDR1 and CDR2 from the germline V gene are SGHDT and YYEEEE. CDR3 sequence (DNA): TGTGCCAGCAGCTTGCTAGGGACCTTTTACGAGCAGTACTTC. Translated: CASSLLGTFYEQYF.

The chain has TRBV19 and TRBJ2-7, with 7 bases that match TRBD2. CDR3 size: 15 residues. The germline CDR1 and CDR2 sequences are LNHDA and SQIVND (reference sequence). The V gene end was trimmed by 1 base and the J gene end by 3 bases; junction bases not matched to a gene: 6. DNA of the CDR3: TGTGCCAGTAGTATAGCGGGTAGCGGGTACTACGAGCAGTACTTC. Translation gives CASSIAGSGYYEQYF.

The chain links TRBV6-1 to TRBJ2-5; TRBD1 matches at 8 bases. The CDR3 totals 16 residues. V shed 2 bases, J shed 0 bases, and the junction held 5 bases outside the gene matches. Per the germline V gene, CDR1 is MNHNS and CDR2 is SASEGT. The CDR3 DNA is TGTGCCAGCAGTGAAAGGACAGGGCTGTACCAAGAGACCCAGTACTTC. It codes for CASSERTGLYQETQYF.

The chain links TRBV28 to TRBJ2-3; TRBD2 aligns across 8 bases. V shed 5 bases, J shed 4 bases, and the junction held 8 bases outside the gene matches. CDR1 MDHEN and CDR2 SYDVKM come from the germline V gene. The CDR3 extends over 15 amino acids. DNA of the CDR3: TGTGCCAGCAGTGATGGACTAGCCAGATCAGATACGCAGTATTTT. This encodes CASSDGLARSDTQYF.

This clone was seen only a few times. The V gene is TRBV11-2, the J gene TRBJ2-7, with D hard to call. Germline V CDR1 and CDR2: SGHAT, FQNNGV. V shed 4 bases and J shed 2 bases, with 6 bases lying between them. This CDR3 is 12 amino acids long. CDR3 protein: CASSSLTYEQYF. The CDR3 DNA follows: TGTGCCAGCAGCTCCCTAACCTACGAGCAGTACTTC.

CDR3 sequence (DNA): TGTGCCACCAGCAGCCAGGGGTCTTATGGCTACACCTTC. It specifies CATSSQGSYGYTF. The chain employs TRBV15 and TRBJ1-2, with D maybe TRBD1 (6 bases). CDR1 LNHNV and CDR2 YYDKDF come from the germline V gene (reference sequence). This CDR3 is built from 13 residues. V lost 3 bases and J 5 bases, leaving 10 bases between the germline ends.

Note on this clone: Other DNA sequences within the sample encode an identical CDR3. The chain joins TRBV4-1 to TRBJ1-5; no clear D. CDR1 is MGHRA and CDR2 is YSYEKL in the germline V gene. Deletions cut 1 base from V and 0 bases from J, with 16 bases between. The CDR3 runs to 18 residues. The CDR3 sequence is CASSQAAPGRDSNQPQHF. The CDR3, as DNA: TGCGCCAGCAGCCAAGCGGCCCCGGGAAGGGATAGCAATCAGCCCCAGCATTTT.

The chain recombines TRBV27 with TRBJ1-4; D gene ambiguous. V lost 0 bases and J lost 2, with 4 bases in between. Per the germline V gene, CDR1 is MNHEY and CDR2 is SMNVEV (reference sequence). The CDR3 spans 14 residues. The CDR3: CASSLSFTNEKLFF. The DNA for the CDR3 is TGTGCCAGCAGTTTATCGTTCACTAATGAAAAACTGTTTTTT.

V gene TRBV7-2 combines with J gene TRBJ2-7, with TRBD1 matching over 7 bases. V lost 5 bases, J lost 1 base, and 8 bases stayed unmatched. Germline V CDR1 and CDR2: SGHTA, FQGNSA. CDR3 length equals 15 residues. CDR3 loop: CASSRTPGQSYEQYF. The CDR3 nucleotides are TGTGCCAGCAGCCGTACACCGGGACAGTCCTACGAGCAGTACTTC.

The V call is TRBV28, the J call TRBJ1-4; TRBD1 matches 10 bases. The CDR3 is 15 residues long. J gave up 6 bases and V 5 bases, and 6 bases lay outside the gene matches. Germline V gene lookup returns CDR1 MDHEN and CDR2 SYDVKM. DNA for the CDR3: TGTGCCAGCAGTCCCCGGACAGGGGGAGATGAAAAACTGTTTTTT. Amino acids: CASSPRTGGDEKLFF.

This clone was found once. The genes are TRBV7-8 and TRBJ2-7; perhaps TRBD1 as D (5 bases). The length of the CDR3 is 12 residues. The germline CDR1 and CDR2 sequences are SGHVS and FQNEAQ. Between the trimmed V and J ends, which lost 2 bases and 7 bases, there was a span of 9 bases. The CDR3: CASSLNKGEQYF. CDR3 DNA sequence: TGTGCCAGCAGCTTAAATAAGGGGGAGCAGTACTTC.